Below, 17 T cell receptor beta chains from the same sample are listed, as sequenced in a study of blood T cell repertoires in COVID-19. Profiled with immunoSEQ multiplex PCR; TCRdb holds only in-frame clones, not every one. The table records some 78,000 clones, around 86% of them present only once. The specimen sequenced was peripheral blood. All receptors come from a man aged 50 to 59 with active or convalescent COVID-19.

This clone was counted once. J is TRBJ1-2 and V is TRBV6-5, with D perhaps matching TRBD1 (5 bases). The CDR3 loop spans 13 amino acids. V was shortened by 0 bases and J by 8 bases, with 10 bases between the two germline ends. Germline assignment: CDR1 MNHEY and CDR2 SVGAGI. This CDR3 reads CASSYSAGWGYTF. The CDR3 bases are TGTGCCAGCAGTTACTCGGCAGGGTGGGGCTACACCTTC.

The V call is TRBV11-3, the J call TRBJ1-1; tentatively, D is TRBD1 (5 bases). The CDR3 runs to 13 residues. With 5 bases removed from V and 3 bases from J, the gap between germline ends came to 10 bases. The germline V gene has CDR1 SGHNT and CDR2 YENEEA. The DNA for the CDR3 is TGTGCCAGCAGCCCCCAAGGGGACACTGAAGCTTTCTTT. Its protein is CASSPQGDTEAFF.

V is TRBV24-1 and J is TRBJ1-6; TRBD1 matches at 10 bases. This CDR3 has 16 amino acids. From germline, CDR1 is KGHDR and CDR2 SFDVKD. Trimming took 3 bases from V and 8 from J; bases not matched to a gene: 6. The CDR3 sequence is CATSDASTGGDSPLHF. Here the CDR3 DNA reads TGTGCCACCAGTGATGCGTCGACAGGGGGCGATTCACCCCTCCACTTT.

The CDR3 DNA is TGTGCCAGCACCCCTAGGGGTACGAACTATGGCTACACCTTC. Translation: CASTPRGTNYGYTF. The rearrangement uses TRBV28 and TRBJ1-2, with a tentative D call TRBD1 (5 bases). Germline assignment: CDR1 MDHEN and CDR2 SYDVKM. V gave up 7 bases and J gave up 2 bases, with 14 bases separating them. The CDR3 sequence is 14 residues long.

The CDR3 DNA reads TGTGCCAGCAGCTTAGCCGGGGTCGCGAACAATGAGCAGTTCTTC. Translated: CASSLAGVANNEQFF. This chain links TRBV7-9 with TRBJ2-1; a weak D match, TRBD2 (5 bases). V was cut by 0 bases and J by 5 bases, with 11 bases left in between. Germline V CDR1 and CDR2: SEHNR, FQNEAQ (reference sequence). This CDR3 has 15 amino acids.

The rearrangement uses TRBV30 and TRBJ1-4; 8 bases fit TRBD1. This CDR3 region has 13 residues. The V segment lost 7 bases and the J segment 8 bases; nucleotides outside the gene matches: 9. CDR1 is GTSNPN, CDR2 SVGIG, per germline (reference sequence). CDR3 amino acids: CAYCGQGGEKLFF. Written as DNA, the CDR3 is TGTGCCTACTGTGGACAGGGTGGCGAAAAACTGTTTTTT.

The chain uses TRBV23-1 and TRBJ1-2; D is unresolved. TRBV23-1 is filed as an ORF, its function uncertain. Trimming stripped 0 bases from V and 2 bases from J, with 10 bases between. This CDR3 has 15 amino acids. CDR3 region: CASSQSVDWNYGYTF. The CDR3 bases are TGCGCCAGCAGTCAATCAGTGGACTGGAACTATGGCTACACCTTC.

This chain links TRBV29-1 with TRBJ2-5; TRBD2 is a possible D gene (5 bases). Germline V gene sequence: CDR1 SQVTM, CDR2 ANQGSEA. CDR3 size: 12 residues. V lost 5 bases, J lost 4 bases, and 11 bases lay in between. For the CDR3, the DNA is TGCAGCGTTAGGACTCCGGTAGAGACCCAGTACTTC. This codes for CSVRTPVETQYF.

The chain is built from TRBV10-2 and TRBJ1-5; TRBD1 matches 9 bases. The J segment lost 4 bases and the V segment lost 6 bases, leaving 4 bases of the junction unmatched. The germline V gene encodes CDR1 WSHSY and CDR2 SAAADI. This CDR3 comprises 14 residues. The CDR3: CASSQQGANQPQHF. For the CDR3, the DNA is TGCGCCAGCAGCCAACAGGGGGCAAATCAGCCCCAGCATTTT.

The chain couples TRBV19 to TRBJ2-7; no definite D call. V lost 10 bases, J lost 0 bases, and 13 bases lay in between. This CDR3 region has 13 residues. The germline CDR1 and CDR2 sequences are LNHDA and SQIVND (reference sequence). For the CDR3, the DNA is TGTGCCACCGCGGAGAGTTACTCCTACGAGCAGTACTTC. It is translated as CATAESYSYEQYF.

The chain links TRBV3-1 (or the pseudogene TRBV3-2) to TRBJ1-1, with TRBD1 as a possible D gene (6 bases). Germline values: CDR1 LGHDT, CDR2 YNNKEL (reference sequence). V shed 6 bases and J shed 3 bases, with 11 bases lying between them. The CDR3 runs to 13 residues. Here the CDR3 reads CASRRGSHTEAFF. The CDR3 nucleotides read TGTGCCAGCAGAAGGGGGAGTCACACTGAAGCTTTCTTT.

The V and J genes are TRBV27 and TRBJ2-7; the D gene is possibly TRBD1 (6 bases). This CDR3 has 14 residues. Germline V lookup: CDR1 MNHEY, CDR2 SMNVEV (reference sequence). V gave up 5 bases and J gave up 6 bases, with 17 bases separating them. CDR3 region: CASSEQGPRGEQYV. The CDR3 DNA follows: TGTGCCAGCAGTGAACAGGGACCCCGGGGCGAGCAGTACGTC.

V is TRBV24-1 and J is TRBJ1-5; possible D gene TRBD1, 6 bases. The CDR3 loop spans 16 amino acids. V dropped 3 bases and J dropped 5 bases, with 16 bases sitting between them. CDR1 KGHDR and CDR2 SFDVKD come from the germline V gene. The CDR3 sequence: CATSDPSNSGDQPQHF. Here the CDR3 DNA reads TGTGCCACCAGTGATCCTTCGAACTCAGGGGATCAGCCCCAGCATTTT.

This chain joins TRBV29-1 and TRBJ2-3; 13 nucleotides line up with TRBD2. The CDR3 loop spans 16 amino acids. The trim removed 4 bases at V and 2 bases at J, leaving 6 bases unmatched. Germline CDR1 reads SQVTM; CDR2 reads ANQGSEA. CDR3 sequence reads: CSVGGLAGDNTDTQYF. The CDR3 region has the DNA TGCAGCGTTGGAGGACTAGCGGGGGACAACACAGATACGCAGTATTTT.

This chain links TRBV7-2 with TRBJ2-7, with a weak D call TRBD1 (6 bases). Germline-derived CDR1 and CDR2 are SGHTA and FQGNSA. V lost 3 bases and J lost 0, with 12 bases in between. The CDR3 is 15 residues long. In DNA form, the CDR3 reads TGTGCCAGCAGCTTCCCAACAGGGCCCTCCTACGAGCAGTACTTC. It encodes CASSFPTGPSYEQYF.

V usage is TRBV6-5 and J usage is TRBJ2-3; D is unresolved. The CDR3 loop spans 13 amino acids. V was trimmed by 0 bases and J by 2 bases, leaving 3 bases between them. From germline, CDR1 is MNHEY and CDR2 SVGAGI. The CDR3 loop is CASSYSATDTQYF. The CDR3 DNA follows: TGTGCCAGCAGTTACTCGGCCACAGATACGCAGTATTTT.

The chain links TRBV6-1 to TRBJ2-1; TRBD2 aligns across 10 bases. Per the germline V gene, CDR1 is MNHNS and CDR2 is SASEGT. J was trimmed by 8 bases and V by 3 bases; bases with no gene match: 4. The CDR3 totals 14 residues. CDR3 region: CASSEGLAGDEQFF. DNA of the CDR3: TGTGCCAGCAGTGAGGGGCTAGCGGGGGATGAGCAGTTCTTC.